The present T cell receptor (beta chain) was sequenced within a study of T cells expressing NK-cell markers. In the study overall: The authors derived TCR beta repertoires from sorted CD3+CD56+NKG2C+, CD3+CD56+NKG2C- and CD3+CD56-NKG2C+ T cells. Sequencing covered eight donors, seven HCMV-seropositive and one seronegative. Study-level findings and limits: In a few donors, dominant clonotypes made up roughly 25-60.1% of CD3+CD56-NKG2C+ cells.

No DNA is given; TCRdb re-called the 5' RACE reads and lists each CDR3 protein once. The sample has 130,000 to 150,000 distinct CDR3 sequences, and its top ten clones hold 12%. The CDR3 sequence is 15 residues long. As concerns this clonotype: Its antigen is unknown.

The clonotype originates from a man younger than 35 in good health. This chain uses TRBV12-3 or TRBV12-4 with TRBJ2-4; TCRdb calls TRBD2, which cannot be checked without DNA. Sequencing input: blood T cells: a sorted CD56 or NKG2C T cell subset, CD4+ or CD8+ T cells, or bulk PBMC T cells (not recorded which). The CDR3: CASSPRSEGRLNQYF.